These T cell receptor beta chains were read from a single sample in a study of read filtering for tumor transcriptome and immune sequencing. TCRdb reanalysed the reads using MiXCR and keeps one entry per CDR3 protein. The table has 37,000 or so distinct CDR3 sequences, about 13% seen once. Sequenced sample: a population of CD138-negative cells sorted from bone marrow. Receptors were obtained from a donor at least 40 years old with multiple myeloma. CDR3s include the opening cysteine and the closing phenylalanine or tryptophan. D genes are given only for firm matches. Some rows have no size entry. The others give once, few or many, or a class for an expanded clone.

v_gene: TRBV20-1
j_gene: TRBJ2-5
d_gene: .
abundance: .
CDR3aa: CSAFGAQETQYF
CDR3nt: TGCAGTGCTTTTGGCGCCCAAGAGACCCAGTACTTC

v_gene: TRBV27
j_gene: TRBJ2-5
d_gene: TRBD2
abundance: many
CDR3aa: CASSSPGLAGVQTQYF
CDR3nt: TGTGCCAGCAGTTCCCCGGGACTAGCGGGAGTTCAGACCCAGTACTTC

v_gene: TRBV29-1
j_gene: TRBJ2-3
d_gene: TRBD2
abundance: many
CDR3aa: CSVARLAGPTDTQYF
CDR3nt: TGCAGCGTTGCTCGTCTAGCGGGCCCCACAGATACGCAGTATTTT

v_gene: TRBV11-2
j_gene: TRBJ2-7
d_gene: .
abundance: .
CDR3aa: CASSPIGRGEQCF
CDR3nt: TGTGCCAGCAGTCCAATTGGTCGCGGGGAGCAGTGCTTC

v_gene: TRBV21-1
j_gene: TRBJ2-2
d_gene: .
abundance: few
CDR3aa: CASSNDNTGELFF
CDR3nt: TGTGCCAGCAGCAATGACAACACCGGGGAGCTGTTTTTT

v_gene: TRBV12-3/TRBV12-4
j_gene: TRBJ1-2
d_gene: .
abundance: many
CDR3aa: CASSPSPQGAYGYTF
CDR3nt: TGTGCCAGCAGCCCAAGTCCCCAGGGCGCCTATGGCTACACCTTC

v_gene: TRBV29-1
j_gene: TRBJ2-6
d_gene: .
abundance: many
CDR3aa: CSVERISGANVLTF
CDR3nt: TGCAGCGTTGAGCGGATCTCTGGGGCCAACGTCCTGACTTTC

v_gene: TRBV25-1
j_gene: TRBJ2-1
d_gene: TRBD2
abundance: many
CDR3aa: CASSRAGGYNEQFF
CDR3nt: TGTGCCAGCAGTCGGGCGGGAGGGTACAATGAGCAGTTCTTC

v_gene: TRBV7-2
j_gene: TRBJ1-5
d_gene: .
abundance: few
CDR3aa: CASSPRGPQPQHF
CDR3nt: TGTGCCAGCAGCCCGCGGGGTCCCCAGCCCCAGCATTTT

v_gene: TRBV11-2
j_gene: TRBJ2-1
d_gene: .
abundance: many
CDR3aa: CASSQTGTPAYNEQFF
CDR3nt: TGTGCCAGCAGCCAAACCGGGACTCCTGCCTACAATGAGCAGTTCTTC

v_gene: TRBV2
j_gene: TRBJ2-7
d_gene: .
abundance: many
CDR3aa: CASAAERREQYF
CDR3nt: TGTGCCAGCGCCGCTGAGAGGAGGGAGCAGTACTTC

v_gene: TRBV2
j_gene: TRBJ2-1
d_gene: TRBD2
abundance: many
CDR3aa: CASSAPAASGRGNEQFF
CDR3nt: TGTGCCAGCAGTGCCCCCGCGGCTAGCGGGAGGGGCAATGAGCAGTTCTTC

v_gene: TRBV24-1
j_gene: TRBJ2-3
d_gene: .
abundance: many
CDR3aa: CATSDLRADTQYF
CDR3nt: TGTGCCACCAGTGATTTGCGTGCAGATACGCAGTATTTT